Presented here are 19 T cell receptor beta chains from one specimen sequenced in a study of blood T cell repertoires in COVID-19. Sequenced by immunoSEQ multiplex PCR; TCRdb stores in-frame clones only, minus some. The data hold some 90,000 clones, with nearly 90% observed a single time. Material: peripheral blood. These receptors all stem from a woman of 80 years or more with active COVID-19.

This clone was seen once. V is TRBV7-9 and J is TRBJ1-1, with 7 nucleotides matching TRBD1. The CDR3 totals 12 residues. V lost 1 base and J lost 11; bases outside the gene matches: 4. Per the germline V gene, CDR1 is SEHNR and CDR2 is FQNEAQ (reference sequence). The CDR3 region has the DNA TGTGCCAGCAGCTTAGTGACAGGGTCGGCTTTCTTT. It codes for CASSLVTGSAFF.

The chain is built from TRBV19 and TRBJ2-7; 7 bases map to TRBD1. The V gene's germline CDR1 is LNHDA and CDR2 SQIVND (reference sequence). With V trimmed by 6 bases and J by 3 bases, 11 bases remained unmatched. The CDR3 length is 15 residues. CDR3 sequence reads: CASSAGTANYYEQYF. The CDR3 coding sequence is TGTGCCAGTAGCGCCGGGACAGCAAACTACTACGAGCAGTACTTC.

The chain carries TRBV12-3 or TRBV12-4 and TRBJ1-5; a weak D match, TRBD1 (6 bases). CDR3 length equals 13 residues. Trimming removed 1 base at V and 13 bases at J, with 14 bases between. DNA of the CDR3: TGTGCCAGCAGTTTAGACGCCCCGACAGGACAGCATTTT. This translates into CASSLDAPTGQHF.

The chain has TRBV7-3 and TRBJ2-3, with 15 nucleotides matching TRBD2. Germline V CDR1 and CDR2: SGHTA, FQGTGA. V trimming: 3 bases; J trimming: 5 bases; junction bases outside the gene matches: 0. This CDR3 contains 15 residues. In DNA form, the CDR3 reads TGTGCCAGCAGCTTGGGACTAGCGGGAGGAGATACGCAGTATTTT. Translating it yields CASSLGLAGGDTQYF.

The chain carries TRBV7-3 and TRBJ1-2; 7 bases map to TRBD1. This CDR3 contains 14 residues. Unmatched junction bases numbered 6, after V lost 5 bases and J lost 3 bases. The V gene's germline CDR1 is SGHTA and CDR2 FQGTGA. The CDR3 is CASSPDREDYGYTF. Written as DNA, the CDR3 is TGTGCCAGCAGCCCCGACAGGGAAGACTATGGCTACACCTTC.

The chain links TRBV7-9 to TRBJ2-7; a possible D gene is TRBD1 (5 bases). Germline V lookup: CDR1 SEHNR, CDR2 FQNEAQ (reference sequence). V lost 3 bases, J lost 3 bases, and 9 bases lay in between. The CDR3 extends over 13 amino acids. CDR3 coding DNA: TGTGCCAGCAGCTTTAAGCAGGGCTACGAGCAGTACTTC. It yields the protein CASSFKQGYEQYF.

The chain combines TRBV11-3 with TRBJ2-3, with 10 bases matching TRBD1. The germline gives CDR1 SGHNT, CDR2 YENEEA. CDR3 length: 15 residues. V lost 5 bases to trimming and J lost 9 bases; unmatched junction nucleotides: 11. The CDR3 reads CASSDRDRGSITQYF. Here the CDR3 DNA reads TGTGCCAGCAGCGACCGGGACAGGGGATCAATAACGCAGTATTTT.

The chain has TRBV6-2 or TRBV6-3 and TRBJ1-1; 7 bases match TRBD1. The CDR3 has 18 amino acids. The germline gives CDR1 MNHEY, CDR2 SVGEGT. The V and J ends lost 4 bases and 0 bases, in that order; junction bases with no gene match: 14. In DNA form, the CDR3 reads TGTGCCAGCAGTTCTCCGACAGGGCCTCCGGCCATGAACACTGAAGCTTTCTTT. It encodes CASSSPTGPPAMNTEAFF.

The chain is built from TRBV7-2 and TRBJ2-7; 7 bases align to TRBD1. The CDR3 length is 16 residues. V gave up 1 base and J gave up 3 bases; unmatched junction bases: 9. CDR1 and CDR2 from the germline V gene are SGHTA and FQGNSA. In nucleotides, the CDR3 is TGTGCCAGCAGCTTAGTGACAGGGACCCCCATCTACGAGCAGTACTTC. Translating it yields CASSLVTGTPIYEQYF.

This chain connects TRBV7-2 to TRBJ2-1; the match to TRBD2 covers 10 bases. CDR1 SGHTA and CDR2 FQGNSA come from the germline V gene. The CDR3 consists of 15 residues. V trimming: 5 bases; J trimming: 8 bases; junction bases outside the gene matches: 9. For the CDR3, the DNA is TGTGCCAGCAGCGCAGCTAGCGGGAGAGGGTATGAGCAGTTCTTC. Translated: CASSAASGRGYEQFF.

This chain connects TRBV29-1 to TRBJ2-1; TRBD2 matches 13 bases. Per the germline V gene, CDR1 is SQVTM and CDR2 is ANQGSEA. CDR3 length: 17 amino acids. Germline trimming cut 5 bases from V and 0 bases from J; bases unmatched to any gene: 7. Here the CDR3 reads CSVRNGTSGVSYNEQFF. In nucleotides, the CDR3 is TGCAGCGTTCGGAATGGGACTAGCGGGGTCTCCTACAATGAGCAGTTCTTC.

The J gene is TRBJ2-5, the V gene TRBV5-4; a weak D match, TRBD2 (5 bases). Looked up from germline, CDR1 is SGHNT and CDR2 is YYREEE (reference sequence). Trimming removed 3 bases at V and 5 bases at J, with 17 bases between. The CDR3 has 15 residues. The chain's CDR3 is CASSSPFQRGETQYF. DNA for the CDR3: TGTGCCAGCAGCTCCCCATTTCAACGGGGTGAGACCCAGTACTTC.

This clone was recorded only once. The chain is built from TRBV7-6 and TRBJ2-3; D remains unclear. The CDR3 loop spans 15 amino acids. Per germline, CDR1 SGHVS and CDR2 FNYEAQ. Trimming took 1 base from V and 0 from J, leaving 8 bases between them. The CDR3 reads CASSLDVTSTDTQYF. The CDR3, as DNA: TGTGCCAGCAGCTTAGATGTCACTAGCACAGATACGCAGTATTTT.

The chain combines TRBV10-1 with TRBJ2-7; 11 bases are a match to TRBD2. The CDR3 contains 16 residues. Germline V gene data show CDR1 as WNHNN and CDR2 as SYGVQD (reference sequence). V shed 0 bases and J 1 base; nucleotides not matched to a gene: 2. The CDR3 region is CASSESGTSGSYEQYF. CDR3 coding DNA: TGCGCCAGCAGTGAGTCAGGGACTAGCGGTTCCTACGAGCAGTACTTC.

This clone came up once. This chain links TRBV5-6 with TRBJ2-7; the D gene is possibly TRBD2 (5 bases). V was trimmed by 4 bases and J by 7 bases, leaving 9 bases between them. From germline, CDR1 is SGHDT and CDR2 YYEEEE. This CDR3 has 11 residues. The CDR3 DNA is TGTGCCAGCAGCGATAGGGAGGAGCAGTACTTC. This codes for CASSDREEQYF.

The chain combines TRBV4-3 with TRBJ2-2; 11 bases fit TRBD2. The germline CDR1 and CDR2 sequences are LGHNA and YSLEER. The trim removed 4 bases at V and 4 bases at J, leaving 5 bases unmatched. This CDR3 region has 16 residues. CDR3 amino acids: CASSLGTSGATGELFF. The CDR3 nucleotides are TGCGCCAGCAGCCTCGGGACTAGCGGTGCCACCGGGGAGCTGTTTTTT.

The CDR3: CASSTGEKLFF. CDR3 nucleotide sequence: TGTGCCAGCAGTACCGGTGAAAAACTGTTTTTT. V usage is TRBV5-6 and J usage is TRBJ1-4; no clear D. Trimming pared 5 bases from V and 7 bases from J, leaving 6 bases between. The germline V gene encodes CDR1 SGHDT and CDR2 YYEEEE. The CDR3 spans 11 residues.

The genes are TRBV28 and TRBJ1-5; 9 bases agree with TRBD1. The length of the CDR3 is 15 residues. Germline-derived CDR1 and CDR2 are MDHEN and SYDVKM. Germline trimming cut 4 bases from V and 3 bases from J; bases unmatched to any gene: 4. CDR3 DNA sequence: TGTGCCAGCAGTTCCACAGGGGGCTACAATCAGCCCCAGCATTTT. Translated, it gives CASSSTGGYNQPQHF. The variable domain in full, completed from reference TRBV28 and TRBJ1-5, reads DVKVTQSSRYLVKRTGEKVFLECVQDMDHENMFWYRQDPGLGLRLIYFSYDVKMKEKGDIPEGYSVSREKKERFSLILESASTNQTSMYLCASSSTGGYNQPQHFGDGTRLSIL.

V and J are TRBV6-2 or TRBV6-3 and TRBJ2-3, with D possibly TRBD2 on 6 matching bases. Germline values: CDR1 MNHEY, CDR2 SVGEGT. Trimming pared 2 bases from V and 6 bases from J, leaving 18 bases between. The CDR3 sequence is 16 residues long. DNA for the CDR3: TGTGCCAGCAGTTACGGAGGGCGCGGGAAAGGGGATACGCAGTATTTT. Translated, it gives CASSYGGRGKGDTQYF.